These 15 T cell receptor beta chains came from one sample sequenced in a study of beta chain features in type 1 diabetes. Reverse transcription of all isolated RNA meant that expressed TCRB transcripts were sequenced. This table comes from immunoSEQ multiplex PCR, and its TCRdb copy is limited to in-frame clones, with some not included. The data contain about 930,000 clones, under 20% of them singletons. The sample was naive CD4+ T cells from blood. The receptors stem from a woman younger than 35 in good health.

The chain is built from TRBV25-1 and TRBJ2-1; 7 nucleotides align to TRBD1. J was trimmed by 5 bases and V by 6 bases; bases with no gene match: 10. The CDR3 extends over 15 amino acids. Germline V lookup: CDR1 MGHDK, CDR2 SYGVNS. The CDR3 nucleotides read TGTGCCAGCAGCGTTAGGGGGCGCAGGGACAATGAGCAGTTCTTC. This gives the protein CASSVRGRRDNEQFF.

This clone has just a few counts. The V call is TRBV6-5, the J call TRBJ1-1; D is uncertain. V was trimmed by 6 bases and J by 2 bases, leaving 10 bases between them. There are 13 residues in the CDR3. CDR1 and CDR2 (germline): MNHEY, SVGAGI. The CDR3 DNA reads TGTGCCAGCAGCCCTCGGAAAAACACTGAAGCTTTCTTT. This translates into CASSPRKNTEAFF.

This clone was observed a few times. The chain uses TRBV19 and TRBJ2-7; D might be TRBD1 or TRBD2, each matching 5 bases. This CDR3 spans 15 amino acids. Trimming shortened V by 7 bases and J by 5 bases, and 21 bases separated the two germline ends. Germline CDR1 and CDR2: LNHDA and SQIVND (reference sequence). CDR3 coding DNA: TGTGCCAGTAAGTTGAGTCGGTCCGTGGGACACGAGCAGTACTTC. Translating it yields CASKLSRSVGHEQYF. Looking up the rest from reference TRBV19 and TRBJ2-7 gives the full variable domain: DGGITQSPKYLFRKEGQNVTLSCEQNLNHDAMYWYRQDPGQGLRLIYYSQIVNDFQKGDIAEGYSVSREKKESFPLTVTSAQKNPTAFYLCASKLSRSVGHEQYFGPGTRLTVT.

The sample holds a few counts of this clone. The DNA of the CDR3 is TGTGCCAGCAGCCCAAGGCCGGGACAGGGGTACAATGAGCAGTTCTTC. Translating gives CASSPRPGQGYNEQFF. J is TRBJ2-1 and V is TRBV7-3; 10 bases match TRBD1. This CDR3 is 16 amino acids long. The germline CDR1 and CDR2 sequences are SGHTA and FQGTGA. Germline trimming cut 5 bases from V and 4 bases from J; bases unmatched to any gene: 8.

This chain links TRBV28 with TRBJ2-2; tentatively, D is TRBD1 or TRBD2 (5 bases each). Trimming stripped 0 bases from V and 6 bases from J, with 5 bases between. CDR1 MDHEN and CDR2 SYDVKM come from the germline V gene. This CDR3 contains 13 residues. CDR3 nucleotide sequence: TGTGCCAGCAGTTTATGGGGGGCCGGGGAGCTGTTTTTT. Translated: CASSLWGAGELFF.

The chain's CDR3 is CASSFSRASTDTQYF. CDR3 coding DNA: TGTGCCAGCAGCTTCAGCAGAGCCAGCACAGATACGCAGTATTTT. The genes are TRBV7-9 and TRBJ2-3; no firm D call. V was pared by 3 bases and J by 0 bases, with 10 bases between. The V gene's germline CDR1 is SEHNR and CDR2 FQNEAQ (reference sequence). This CDR3 is built from 15 residues.

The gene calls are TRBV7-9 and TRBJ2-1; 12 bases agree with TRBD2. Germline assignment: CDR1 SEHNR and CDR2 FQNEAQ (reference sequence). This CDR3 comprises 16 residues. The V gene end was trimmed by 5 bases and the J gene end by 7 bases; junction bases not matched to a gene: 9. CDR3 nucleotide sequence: TGTGCCAGCAGCCTACTAGCGGGAGGAACGGTGAATGAGCAGTTCTTC. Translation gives CASSLLAGGTVNEQFF.

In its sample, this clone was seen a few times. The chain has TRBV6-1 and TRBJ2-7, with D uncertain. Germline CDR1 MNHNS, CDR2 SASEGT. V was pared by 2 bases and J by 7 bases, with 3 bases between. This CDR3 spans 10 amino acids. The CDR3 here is CASSEREQYF. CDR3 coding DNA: TGTGCCAGCAGTGAACGGGAGCAGTACTTC.

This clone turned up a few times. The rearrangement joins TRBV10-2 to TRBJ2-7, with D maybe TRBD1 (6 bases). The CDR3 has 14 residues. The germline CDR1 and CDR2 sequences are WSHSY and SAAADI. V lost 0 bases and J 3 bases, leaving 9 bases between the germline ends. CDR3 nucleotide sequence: TGCGCCAGCAGTGAGTCGTGGGGGCACTACGAGCAGTACTTC. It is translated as CASSESWGHYEQYF.

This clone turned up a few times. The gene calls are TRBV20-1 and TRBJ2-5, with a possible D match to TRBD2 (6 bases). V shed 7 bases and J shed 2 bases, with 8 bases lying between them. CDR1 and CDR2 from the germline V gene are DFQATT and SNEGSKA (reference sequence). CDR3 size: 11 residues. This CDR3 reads CSGAGQETQYF. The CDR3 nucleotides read TGCAGTGGGGCGGGGCAAGAGACCCAGTACTTC.

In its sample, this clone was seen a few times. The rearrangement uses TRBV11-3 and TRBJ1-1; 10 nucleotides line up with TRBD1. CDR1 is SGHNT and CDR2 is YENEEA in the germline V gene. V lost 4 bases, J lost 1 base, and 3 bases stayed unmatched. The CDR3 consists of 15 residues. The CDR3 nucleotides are TGTGCCAGCAGCTCGGGACAGGGGACGAACACTGAAGCTTTCTTT. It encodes CASSSGQGTNTEAFF.

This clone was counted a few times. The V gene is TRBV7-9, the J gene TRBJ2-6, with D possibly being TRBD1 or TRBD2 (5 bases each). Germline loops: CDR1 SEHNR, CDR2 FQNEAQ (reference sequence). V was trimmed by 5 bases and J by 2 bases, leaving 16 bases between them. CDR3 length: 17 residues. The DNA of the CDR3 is TGTGCCAGCAGCCAAACGGGACCGCGCCCTGGGGCCAACGTCCTGACTTTC. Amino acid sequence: CASSQTGPRPGANVLTF.

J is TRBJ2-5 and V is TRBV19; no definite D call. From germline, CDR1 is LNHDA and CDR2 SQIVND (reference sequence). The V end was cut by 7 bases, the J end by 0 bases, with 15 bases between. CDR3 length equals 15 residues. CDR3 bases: TGTGCCAGTACCCCTAAGCCTTTAGACCAAGAGACCCAGTACTTC. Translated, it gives CASTPKPLDQETQYF.

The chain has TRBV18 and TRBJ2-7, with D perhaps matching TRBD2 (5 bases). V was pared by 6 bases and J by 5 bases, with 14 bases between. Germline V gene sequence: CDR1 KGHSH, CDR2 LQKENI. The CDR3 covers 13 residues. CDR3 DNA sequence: TGTGCCAGCTCGACTACGTCTTTAAACGAGCAGTACTTC. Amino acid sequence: CASSTTSLNEQYF.

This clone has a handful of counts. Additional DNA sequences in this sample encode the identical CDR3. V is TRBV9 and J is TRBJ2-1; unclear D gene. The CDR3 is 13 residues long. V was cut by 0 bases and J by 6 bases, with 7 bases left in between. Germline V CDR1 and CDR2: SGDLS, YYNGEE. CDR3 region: CASSVGPRNEQFF. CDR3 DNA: TGTGCCAGCAGCGTAGGCCCCCGCAATGAGCAGTTCTTC.